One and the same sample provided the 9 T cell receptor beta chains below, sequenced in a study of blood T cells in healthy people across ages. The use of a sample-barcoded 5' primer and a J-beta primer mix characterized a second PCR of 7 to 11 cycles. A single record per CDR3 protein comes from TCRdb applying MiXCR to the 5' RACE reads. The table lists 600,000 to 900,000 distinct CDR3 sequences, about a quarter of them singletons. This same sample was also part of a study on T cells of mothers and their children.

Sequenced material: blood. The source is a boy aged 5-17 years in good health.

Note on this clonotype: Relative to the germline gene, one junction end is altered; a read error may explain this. This CDR3 is CASSQSSEGALERYF. CDR3 DNA sequence: TGCGCCAGCAGCCAGTCTAGCGAGGGGGCTCTCGAGCGGTACTTC. The V call is TRBV4-1, the J call TRBJ2-7, with a possible D match to TRBD1 (7 bases). Germline assignment: CDR1 MGHRA and CDR2 YSYEKL. The CDR3 is made up of 15 amino acids.

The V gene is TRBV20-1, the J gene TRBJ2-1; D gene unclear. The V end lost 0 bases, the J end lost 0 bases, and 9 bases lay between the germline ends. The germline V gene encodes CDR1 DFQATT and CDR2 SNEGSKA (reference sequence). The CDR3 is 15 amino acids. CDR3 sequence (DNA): TGCAGTGCTAGAGAGTTGGGGAACTCCTACAATGAGCAGTTCTTC. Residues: CSARELGNSYNEQFF.

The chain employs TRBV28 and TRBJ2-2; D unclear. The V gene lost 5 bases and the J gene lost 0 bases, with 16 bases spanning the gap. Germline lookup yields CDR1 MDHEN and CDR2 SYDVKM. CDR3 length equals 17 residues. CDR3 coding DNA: TGTGCCAGCAGTCCGGATTTTTCGAGACCGAACACCGGGGAGCTGTTTTTT. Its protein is CASSPDFSRPNTGELFF. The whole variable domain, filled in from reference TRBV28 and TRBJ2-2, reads DVKVTQSSRYLVKRTGEKVFLECVQDMDHENMFWYRQDPGLGLRLIYFSYDVKMKEKGDIPEGYSVSREKKERFSLILESASTNQTSMYLCASSPDFSRPNTGELFFGEGSRLTVL.

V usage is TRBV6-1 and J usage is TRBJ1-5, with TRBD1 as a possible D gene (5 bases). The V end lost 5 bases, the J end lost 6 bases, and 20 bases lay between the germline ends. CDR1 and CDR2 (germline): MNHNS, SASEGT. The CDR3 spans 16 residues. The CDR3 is CASSLTAEPMIQPQHF. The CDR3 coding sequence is TGTGCCAGCAGTCTGACAGCCGAGCCCATGATTCAGCCCCAGCATTTT.

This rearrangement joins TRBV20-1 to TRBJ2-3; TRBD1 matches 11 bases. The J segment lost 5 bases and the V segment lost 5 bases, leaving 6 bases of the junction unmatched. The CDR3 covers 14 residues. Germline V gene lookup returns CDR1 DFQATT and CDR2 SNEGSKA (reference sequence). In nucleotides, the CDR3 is TGCAGTGCTCCGGACAGGGGGCGCAGAGATACGCAGTATTTT. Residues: CSAPDRGRRDTQYF.

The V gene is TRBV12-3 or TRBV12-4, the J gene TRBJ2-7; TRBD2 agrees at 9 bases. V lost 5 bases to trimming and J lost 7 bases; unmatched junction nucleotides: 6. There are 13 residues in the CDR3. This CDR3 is CASSTTSGLEQYF. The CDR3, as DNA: TGTGCCAGCAGTACGACTAGCGGTCTGGAGCAGTACTTC.

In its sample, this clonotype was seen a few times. The CDR3 DNA follows: TGTGCCAGCAGTTCAGAGGGCCCAACCTCCTATAATTCACCCCTCCACTTT. Its translation is CASSSEGPTSYNSPLHF. The V gene is TRBV27, the J gene TRBJ1-6; D not resolved. Germline V gene lookup returns CDR1 MNHEY and CDR2 SMNVEV (reference sequence). Trimming took off 4 bases at V and 0 bases at J, with 13 bases between the two ends. There are 17 residues in the CDR3.

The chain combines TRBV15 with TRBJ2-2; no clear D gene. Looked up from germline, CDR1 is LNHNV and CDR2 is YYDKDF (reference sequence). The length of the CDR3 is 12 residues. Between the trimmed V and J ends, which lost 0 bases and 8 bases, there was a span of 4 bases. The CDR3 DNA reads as TGTGCCACCAGCAGAGACCGTGGGGAGCTGTTTTTT. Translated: CATSRDRGELFF. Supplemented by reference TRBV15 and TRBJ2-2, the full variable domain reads DAMVIQNPRYQVTQFGKPVTLSCSQTLNHNVMYWYQQKSSQAPKLLFHYYDKDFNNEADTPDNFQSRRPNTSFCFLDIRSPGLGDTAMYLCATSRDRGELFFGEGSRLTVL.

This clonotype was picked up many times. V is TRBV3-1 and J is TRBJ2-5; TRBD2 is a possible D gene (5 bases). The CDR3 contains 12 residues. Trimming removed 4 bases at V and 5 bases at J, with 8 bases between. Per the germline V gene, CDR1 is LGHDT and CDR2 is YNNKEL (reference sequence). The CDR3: CASSPEEETQYF. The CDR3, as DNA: TGTGCCAGCAGCCCGGAGGAGGAGACCCAGTACTTC.